This T cell receptor (beta chain) came from a study of cytomegalovirus exposure and HLA in healthy donors. Study-wide findings and caveats: Later examination showed HLA-associated TCR beta chains had greater clonal expansion than equally common others.

Worth noting for this clone: The antigen is not known.

It was with 60 Vbeta and 13 Jbeta primers that the PCR ran. Some clones are missing from TCRdb's copy, which holds only in-frame ones; the method was immunoSEQ multiplex PCR. There are 95,000 to 100,000 clones in the sample; approximately 80% occur only once, and around 0.76% lies in the top ten. This sequence originates from a woman aged 60-75 years in good health and CMV-seronegative. Specimen: PBMCs.

CDR3 in DNA: TGTGCCAGTAGTATTAATCGGAGGGGCAATCAGCCCCAGCATTTT. It encodes CASSINRRGNQPQHF. The chain employs TRBV19 and TRBJ1-5; the D is unclear. Germline CDR1 is LNHDA and CDR2 is SQIVND (reference sequence). CDR3 length: 15 amino acids. V was pared by 3 bases and J by 2 bases, with 11 bases between.